This T cell receptor (beta chain) emerged from a study of blood T cells in healthy people across ages. This clonotype was seen only a few times. The antigen remains unidentified. For every donor, a draw yielded around 10 milliliters of peripheral blood. This CDR3 region has 12 residues. Trimming shortened V by 5 bases and J by 5 bases, and 9 bases separated the two germline ends. Germline CDR1 SGHTA, CDR2 FQGNSA. It was with a sample-barcoded 5' primer and a J-beta primer mix that a second PCR of about 7 to 12 cycles was run. Through a template-switch adaptor with 12 random nucleotides, each cDNA molecule received a tag. TCRdb called the 5' RACE reads again in MiXCR, with one record for every CDR3 protein. The sample shows more than 700,000 distinct CDR3 sequences, 35% to 50% of them seen only once. Overall study findings and caveats: Expanded clonotype changes were possibly confounded by unknown donor CMV status. Strong correlation was found linking TCR beta diversity to naive T cell percentage.

The chain joins TRBV7-2 to TRBJ2-5, with a possible D match to TRBD1 (5 bases). The sequencing input was blood. The sequence was collected from an elderly man in good health. In DNA form, the CDR3 reads TGTGCCAGCAGCGGGGCAGGGGAGACCCAGTACTTC. Amino acids: CASSGAGETQYF.